A selection of T cell receptor beta chains follows, all from one sample in a study of T cells in Graves' hyperthyroidism and ophthalmopathy. TCRdb analysed the multiplex PCR reads with MiXCR anew, one entry per CDR3 protein. The data show around 580,000 distinct CDR3 sequences, roughly 17% seen once. The sample comprised blood. The receptors stem from a young woman with Graves' hyperthyroidism. The CDR3 runs from the conserved cysteine through the conserved F or W. The order of the fields is D gene, V gene, J gene, clone size, CDR3 DNA, CDR3 protein. The D gene is left open where the match is weak. The size field is filled for only some rows; it gives once, few, many or a size class.

>-|TRBV10-2|TRBJ1-6|-
TGCGCCAGCAGTGGAGGACAGCAGGTTTCACCCCTCCACTTT
CASSGGQQVSPLHF
>-|TRBV29-1|TRBJ2-3|few
TGCAGCGTTGCCGTGTCGGATACGCAGTATTTT
CSVAVSDTQYF
>TRBD1|TRBV5-1|TRBJ2-1|-
TGCGCCAGCAGAGAGGTGACAGGGACCTACAATGAGCAGTTCTTC
CASREVTGTYNEQFF
>-|TRBV11-2|TRBJ1-5|many
TGTGCCAGCAGCTTAGTCACAGGGTCATCCCAGCCCCAGCATTTT
CASSLVTGSSQPQHF
>-|TRBV4-2|TRBJ2-3|few
TGTGCCAGCAGCCGTCCCGGGGGCGATTCCACAGATACGCAGTATTTT
CASSRPGGDSTDTQYF
>TRBD1|TRBV12-3/TRBV12-4|TRBJ1-3|-
TGTGCCAGCAGTTTTTTCCAGGGGGCGATAAACACCATATATTTT
CASSFFQGAINTIYF
>-|TRBV20-1|TRBJ2-5|many
TGCAGTGCTAGACGATTCCGACCCTTGCCAAGAGAGACCCAGTACTTC
CSARRFRPLPRETQYF
>-|TRBV6-1|TRBJ2-3|-
TGTGCCAGCGGCGGGGAAAATACGCAGTATTTT
CASGGENTQYF
>-|TRBV7-9|TRBJ2-5|-
TGTGCCAGTAATACAGGGACAATTGAAGCAGAGACCCAGTACTTC
CASNTGTIEAETQYF
>-|TRBV19|TRBJ2-7|once
TGTGCCAGTGGGTTCAGTTACGAGCAGTACTTC
CASGFSYEQYF
>-|TRBV10-1|TRBJ2-1|-
TGCGCCAGCAGTGAGTCGATAAATGAGCAGTTCTTC
CASSESINEQFF
>TRBD2|TRBV20-1|TRBJ2-3|many
TGCAGTGTCTGGCGGGGGGAAGATACGCAGTATTTT
CSVWRGEDTQYF
>-|TRBV30|TRBJ1-5|-
TGTGCCTGGAGTGCCACTAATCAGCCCCAGCATTTT
CAWSATNQPQHF
>-|TRBV30|TRBJ1-1|many
TGTGCCTGGAAATTACGTCTGAACACTGAAGCTTTCTTT
CAWKLRLNTEAFF
>-|TRBV6-1|TRBJ2-2|many
TGTGCCAGCAGATCTGCTCCGGGGGCGAACACCGGGGAGCTGTTTTTT
CASRSAPGANTGELFF
>TRBD2|TRBV6-5|TRBJ2-3|few
TGTGCCAGCAGTTACAGCCTAGCGGCCACAGATACGCAGTATTTT
CASSYSLAATDTQYF
>-|TRBV7-2|TRBJ2-1|many
TGTGCCAGCAGCTTAAAGGCCGGGGGTACCGTTGAGCAGTTCTTC
CASSLKAGGTVEQFF
>-|TRBV20-1|TRBJ2-7|many
TGCAGTGCTAGAAGGCCCGTGGACGAGCAGTACTTC
CSARRPVDEQYF
>-|TRBV4-1|TRBJ2-1|few
TGCGCCAGCAGCCAAGATTCTGGCCCGGTTGAGCAGTTCTTC
CASSQDSGPVEQFF
>-|TRBV24-1|TRBJ1-2|many
TGTGCCACCAGTGATCCTGGGTCAGGGAAAGGCTACACCTTC
CATSDPGSGKGYTF
>-|TRBV7-2|TRBJ2-2|few
TGTGCCAGCAGCTTAGCTTGGATCGGGGGCAAAAACACCGGGGAGCTGTTTTTT
CASSLAWIGGKNTGELFF
>-|TRBV20-1|TRBJ2-7|many
TGCAGTGCTGATGACAACTCCTACGAGCAGTACTTC
CSADDNSYEQYF
>-|TRBV6-1|TRBJ2-2|many
TGTGCCAGCACCAAGGAGTTTCGGACCGGGGAGCTGTTTTTT
CASTKEFRTGELFF
>-|TRBV28|TRBJ1-1|many
TGTGCCAGCAGTTTATTTGGGAGGGCAGCGAACACTGAAGCTTTCTTT
CASSLFGRAANTEAFF
>TRBD2|TRBV28|TRBJ2-3|many
TGTGCCAGCCCTCCGGGACTAGCGGGAGGGACAGATACGCAGTATTTT
CASPPGLAGGTDTQYF
>TRBD2|TRBV3-1|TRBJ2-2|few
TGTGCCAGCAGCCAGGACCCACCGGGACTAGCGGCTAACGGGGAGCTGTTTTTT
CASSQDPPGLAANGELFF
>TRBD1|TRBV6-2/TRBV6-3|TRBJ1-2|-
TGTGCCAGCAGGGGACCTGGGCAGGGGGGTAACTATGGCTACACCTTC
CASRGPGQGGNYGYTF
>-|TRBV19|TRBJ2-2|-
TGTGCCAGTAGTATTATTCCAGGAGGAGGCGGGGAGCTGTTTTTT
CASSIIPGGGGELFF